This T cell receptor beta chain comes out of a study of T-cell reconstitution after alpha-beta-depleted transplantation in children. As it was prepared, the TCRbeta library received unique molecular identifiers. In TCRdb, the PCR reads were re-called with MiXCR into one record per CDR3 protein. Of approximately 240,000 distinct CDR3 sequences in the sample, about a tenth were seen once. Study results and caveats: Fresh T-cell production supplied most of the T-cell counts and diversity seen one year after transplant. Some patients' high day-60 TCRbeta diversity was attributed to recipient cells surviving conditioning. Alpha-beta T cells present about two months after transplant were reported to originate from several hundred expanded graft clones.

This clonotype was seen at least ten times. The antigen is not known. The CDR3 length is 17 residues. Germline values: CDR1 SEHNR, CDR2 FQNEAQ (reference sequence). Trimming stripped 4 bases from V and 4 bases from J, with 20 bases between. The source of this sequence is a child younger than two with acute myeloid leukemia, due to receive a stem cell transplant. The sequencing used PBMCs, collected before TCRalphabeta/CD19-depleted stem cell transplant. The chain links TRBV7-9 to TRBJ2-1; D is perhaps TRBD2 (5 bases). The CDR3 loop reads CASSSPARTGVYNEQFF. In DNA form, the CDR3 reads TGTGCCAGCAGCTCTCCCGCTAGGACTGGAGTTTACAATGAGCAGTTCTTC.